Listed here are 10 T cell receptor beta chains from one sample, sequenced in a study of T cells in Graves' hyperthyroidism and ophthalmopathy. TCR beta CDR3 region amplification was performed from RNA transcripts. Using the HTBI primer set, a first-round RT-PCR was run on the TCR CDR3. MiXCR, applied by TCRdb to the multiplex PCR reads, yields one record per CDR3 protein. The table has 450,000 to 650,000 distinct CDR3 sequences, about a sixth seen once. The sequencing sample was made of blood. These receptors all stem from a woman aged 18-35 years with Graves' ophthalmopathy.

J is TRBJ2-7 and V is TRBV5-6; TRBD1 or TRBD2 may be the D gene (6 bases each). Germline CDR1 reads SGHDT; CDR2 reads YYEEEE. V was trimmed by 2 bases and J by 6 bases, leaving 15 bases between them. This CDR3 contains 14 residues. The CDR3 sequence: CASSLGRGLGEQYF. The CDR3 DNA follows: TGTGCCAGCAGCTTAGGACGGGGGCTGGGCGAGCAGTACTTC. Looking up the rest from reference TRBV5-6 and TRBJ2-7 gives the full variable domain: DAGVTQSPTHLIKTRGQQVTLRCSPKSGHDTVSWYQQALGQGPQFIFQYYEEEERQRGNFPDRFSGHQFPNYSSELNVNALLLGDSALYLCASSLGRGLGEQYFGPGTRLTVT.

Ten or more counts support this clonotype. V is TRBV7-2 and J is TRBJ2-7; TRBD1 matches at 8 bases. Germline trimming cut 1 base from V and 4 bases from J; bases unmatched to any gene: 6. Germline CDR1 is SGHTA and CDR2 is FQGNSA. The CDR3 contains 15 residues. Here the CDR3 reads CASSLGAGGKYEQYF. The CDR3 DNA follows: TGTGCCAGCAGCTTAGGGGCAGGGGGCAAATACGAGCAGTACTTC.

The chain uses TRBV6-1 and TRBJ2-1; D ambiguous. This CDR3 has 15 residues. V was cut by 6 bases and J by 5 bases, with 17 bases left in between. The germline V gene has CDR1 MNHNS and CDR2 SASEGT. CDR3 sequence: CASSPSKFLNNEQFF. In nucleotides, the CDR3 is TGTGCCAGCAGCCCAAGCAAATTCTTAAACAATGAGCAGTTCTTC.

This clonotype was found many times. CDR3 region: CASSTTWWGAAESMDEQFF. The CDR3 DNA reads TGTGCCAGCAGCACCACTTGGTGGGGGGCTGCGGAAAGTATGGATGAGCAGTTCTTC. The chain couples TRBV12-3 or TRBV12-4 to TRBJ2-1; D is tentatively TRBD1 or TRBD2 (6 bases each). CDR3 length equals 19 residues. V lost 6 bases and J lost 8, with 32 bases in between.

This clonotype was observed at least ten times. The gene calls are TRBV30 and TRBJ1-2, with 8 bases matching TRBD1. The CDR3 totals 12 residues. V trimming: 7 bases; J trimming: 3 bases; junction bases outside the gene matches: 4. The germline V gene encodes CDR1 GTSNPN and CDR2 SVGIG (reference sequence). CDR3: CASTDRDYGYTF. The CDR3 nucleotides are TGTGCCTCAACGGACAGGGACTATGGCTACACCTTC.

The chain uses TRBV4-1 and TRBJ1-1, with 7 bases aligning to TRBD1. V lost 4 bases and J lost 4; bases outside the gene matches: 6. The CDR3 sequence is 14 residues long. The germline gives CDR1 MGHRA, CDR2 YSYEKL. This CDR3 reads CASSPSAGGTEAFF. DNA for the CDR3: TGCGCCAGCAGCCCATCGGCAGGGGGCACTGAAGCTTTCTTT.

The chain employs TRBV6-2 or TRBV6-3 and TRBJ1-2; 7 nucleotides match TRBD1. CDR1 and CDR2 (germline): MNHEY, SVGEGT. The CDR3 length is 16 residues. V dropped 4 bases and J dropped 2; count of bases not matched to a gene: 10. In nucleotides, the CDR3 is TGTGCCAGCAGTTCCCGGCGGACAGGAATGAACTATGGCTACACCTTC. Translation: CASSSRRTGMNYGYTF.

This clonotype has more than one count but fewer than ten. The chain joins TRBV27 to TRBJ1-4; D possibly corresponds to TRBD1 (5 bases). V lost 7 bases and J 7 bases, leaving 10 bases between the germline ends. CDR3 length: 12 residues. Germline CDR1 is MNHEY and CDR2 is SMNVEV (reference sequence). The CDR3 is CASTSGGEKLFF. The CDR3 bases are TGTGCCAGCACGTCGGGGGGTGAAAAACTGTTTTTT.

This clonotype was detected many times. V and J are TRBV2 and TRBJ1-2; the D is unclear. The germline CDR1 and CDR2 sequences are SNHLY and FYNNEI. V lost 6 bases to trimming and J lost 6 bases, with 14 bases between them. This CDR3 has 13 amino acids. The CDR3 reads CASRTRSGDGYTF. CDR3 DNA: TGTGCCAGCAGGACTAGAAGTGGTGATGGCTACACCTTC.

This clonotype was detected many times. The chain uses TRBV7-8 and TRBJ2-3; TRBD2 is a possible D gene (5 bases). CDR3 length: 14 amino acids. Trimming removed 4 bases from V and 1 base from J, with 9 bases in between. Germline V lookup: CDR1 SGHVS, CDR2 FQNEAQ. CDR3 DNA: TGTGCCAGCAGCTGGACTTATCGCACAGATACGCAGTATTTT. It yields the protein CASSWTYRTDTQYF. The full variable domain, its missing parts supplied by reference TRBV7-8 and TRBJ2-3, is GAGVSQSPRYKVAKRGQDVALRCDPISGHVSLFWYQQALGQGPEFLTYFQNEAQLDKSGLPSDRFFAERPEGSVSTLKIQRTQQEDSAVYLCASSWTYRTDTQYFGPGTRLTVL.